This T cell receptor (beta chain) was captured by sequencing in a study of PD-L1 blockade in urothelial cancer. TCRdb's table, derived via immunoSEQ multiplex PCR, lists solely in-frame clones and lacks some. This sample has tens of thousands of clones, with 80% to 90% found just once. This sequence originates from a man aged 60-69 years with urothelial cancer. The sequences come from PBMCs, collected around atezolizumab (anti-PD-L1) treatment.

DNA for the CDR3: TGTGCCAGCAGCTTAGCTTCTAGCGGGAGATCTGAGCAGTTCTTC. Amino acids: CASSLASSGRSEQFF. The V call is TRBV7-2, the J call TRBJ2-1; 10 bases fit TRBD2. J was trimmed by 9 bases and V by 0 bases; bases with no gene match: 5. Germline loops: CDR1 SGHTA, CDR2 FQGNSA. This CDR3 region has 15 residues.